Reported below is one T cell receptor (beta chain). Its target is unknown. These data belong to a study of cytomegalovirus exposure and HLA in healthy donors. About the research overall: HLA-typed donors were the source of some 85 million unique TCRs, which an early data release held.

Healthy bone marrow donors made up the donors. Germline V gene data show CDR1 as MDHEN and CDR2 as SYDVKM. The CDR3 has 17 amino acids. Losses at the gene ends were 1 base for V and 3 bases for J; bases not matched to a gene: 6. The study, taken as a whole, reports: Investigators reported approximately 170 TCR beta chains as tied to cytomegalovirus. Later analysis demonstrated an association between a missense DCLRE1C variant and TCR beta V- and J-gene trimming.

13 Jbeta primers and 60 Vbeta primers were used for the PCR. Assay used: immunoSEQ multiplex PCR; TCRdb lists only in-frame clones, some missing. The sample has roughly 110,000 clones; around 80% are singletons. The sequencing input was PBMCs. The V gene is TRBV28, the J gene TRBJ2-3; TRBD1 aligns across 11 bases. The TCR sequence derives from a man aged 25 to 45 in good health and CMV-seropositive. CDR3: CASSLYGTGGETDTQYF. For the CDR3, the DNA is TGTGCCAGCAGTTTATACGGGACAGGGGGTGAGACAGATACGCAGTATTTT.